A selection of T cell receptor beta chains follows, all from one sample in a study of blood T cell repertoires in COVID-19. Clones were sequenced by immunoSEQ multiplex PCR, and TCRdb holds only the in-frame ones, with some missing. The sample lists about 220,000 clones; roughly nine tenths were seen once. Sequenced material: PBMCs or T cells enriched from blood (not recorded which). The receptors were gathered from a young woman in a cohort exposed to, infected with or recovered from COVID-19 (not recorded which). Each CDR3 is given without its conserved first and last residue. The D gene is left open where the match is weak.

>TRBV10-2|TRBJ2-5|TRBD2|13
ASTDTSGGGETQY
>TRBV12-2|TRBJ1-2|NA|13
ASRLVRVPPYGYT
>TRBV5-1|TRBJ2-2|NA|14
ASSGSGSRSVGELF
>TRBV3-1/TRBV3-2|TRBJ2-1|TRBD2|14
ASSQGPGGSSNEQF
>TRBV20-1|TRBJ1-5|NA|12
SASTGFNNQPQH
>TRBV2|TRBJ2-5|TRBD1|13
ASSNPGQGQETQY
>TRBV11-2|TRBJ1-1|NA|15
ASSSTALDSIATEAF
>TRBV30|TRBJ1-1|NA|9
AWTGFTEAF
>TRBV11-2|TRBJ2-1|TRBD2|17
ASSLFRLAGGFSYNEQF
>TRBV6-1|TRBJ1-2|NA|12
ASSELAREHGYT
>TRBV4-1|TRBJ1-2|TRBD1|13
ASGIDRGRHYGYT
>TRBV2|TRBJ1-2|NA|12
ASSGWGRNYGYT
>TRBV7-3|TRBJ2-5|NA|14
ASSLIGAKTSETQY
>TRBV12-5|TRBJ1-1|NA|11
ASGLRRDTEAF
>TRBV7-9|TRBJ2-1|NA|12
ASSLTQGNNEQF
>TRBV19|TRBJ2-3|NA|12
ASKLSLSTDTQY